This T cell receptor (beta chain) was documented in a study of T cells of healthy individuals. The CDR3 is 15 amino acids. Trimming took 4 bases from V and 0 from J, leaving 10 bases between them. Germline values: CDR1 SQVTM, CDR2 ANQGSEA. Using its own MiXCR run on the 5' RACE reads, TCRdb lists one record per CDR3 protein. The sample carries approximately 89,000 distinct CDR3 sequences, approximately 5.4% recorded once. This clonotype was detected ten times or more. The source of this sequence is a female donor in good health. The chain recombines TRBV29-1 with TRBJ2-6; D not resolved. CDR3 coding DNA: TGCAGCGTTGGGCAGGCCTACTCTGGGGCCAACGTCCTGACTTTC. Amino acid sequence: CSVGQAYSGANVLTF.